The 22 T cell receptor beta chains below all came from one sample that was sequenced in a study of early T cells in non-severe SARS-CoV-2 infection. Using its own MiXCR run on the 5' RACE reads, TCRdb lists one record per CDR3 protein. The sample has tens of thousands of distinct CDR3 sequences, around 6% seen once. Sequencing was performed on whole blood. The source of these receptors is an adult who was a healthcare worker with PCR-confirmed SARS-CoV-2 infection or an uninfected control (not recorded which).

This clonotype was seen ten or more times. V is TRBV19 and J is TRBJ2-1, with D perhaps matching TRBD1 (5 bases). Germline assignment: CDR1 LNHDA and CDR2 SQIVND (reference sequence). V was shortened by 4 bases and J by 0 bases, with 13 bases between the two germline ends. The CDR3 is made up of 16 amino acids. The CDR3 region has the DNA TGTGCCAGTAGTAGTGGGGCAGCCAGCTCCTACAATGAGCAGTTCTTC. Translated: CASSSGAASSYNEQFF.

The chain carries TRBV5-6 and TRBJ2-7, with no clear D. CDR1 is SGHDT and CDR2 is YYEEEE in the germline V gene. The CDR3 length is 14 residues. Trimming took off 5 bases at V and 6 bases at J, with 18 bases between the two ends. As DNA, the CDR3 is TGTGCCAGCAGATACGAACCGTGGTCAGGCGAGCAGTACTTC. It yields the protein CASRYEPWSGEQYF.

This clonotype was counted ten times or more. The chain combines TRBV6-1 with TRBJ1-6; D is undetermined. V lost 6 bases and J 2 bases, leaving 8 bases between the germline ends. The germline V gene has CDR1 MNHNS and CDR2 SASEGT. CDR3 length: 14 amino acids. Here the CDR3 reads CASRGEPYNSPLHF. DNA for the CDR3: TGTGCCAGCAGAGGCGAACCCTATAATTCACCCCTCCACTTT.

This clonotype was detected ten times or more. The genes are TRBV6-5 and TRBJ1-6; no definite D call. Germline assignment: CDR1 MNHEY and CDR2 SVGAGI. Trimming shortened V by 5 bases and J by 9 bases, and 14 bases separated the two germline ends. The CDR3 is 14 residues long. Here the CDR3 reads CASSTREGGSPLHF. The CDR3, as DNA: TGTGCCAGCAGTACCCGGGAAGGCGGTTCACCCCTCCACTTT.

The V call is TRBV28, the J call TRBJ2-5; possibly TRBD1 for D (5 bases). Trimming removed 2 bases from V and 1 base from J, with 14 bases in between. In germline, CDR1 is MDHEN, CDR2 SYDVKM. CDR3 size: 16 residues. CDR3 loop: CASSLRSRGSQETQYF. The CDR3 bases are TGTGCCAGCAGTTTAAGGTCAAGGGGTAGCCAAGAGACCCAGTACTTC.

The V and J genes are TRBV6-2 or TRBV6-3 and TRBJ2-5; TRBD1 matches at 10 bases. Germline CDR1 reads MNHEY; CDR2 reads SVGEGT. The CDR3 runs 15 residues. V lost 6 bases, J lost 5 bases, and 9 bases stayed unmatched. CDR3 DNA: TGTGCCAGCAGCGTTACGACAGGGGGCGCGGAGACCCAGTACTTC. Amino acid sequence: CASSVTTGGAETQYF.

By sample share, this clonotype is medium-sized. The chain uses TRBV7-8 and TRBJ2-1; TRBD1 matches at 7 bases. V trimming: 1 base; J trimming: 10 bases; junction bases outside the gene matches: 10. The CDR3 totals 15 residues. Germline CDR1 and CDR2: SGHVS and FQNEAQ. The CDR3 region has the DNA TGTGCCAGCAGCTTAGAACGACAGGGTCGTAACGAGCAGTTCTTC. It is translated as CASSLERQGRNEQFF.

A note on this clonotype: The germline gene is not matched at one end of the junction; a read error may be the cause. This chain connects TRBV13 to TRBJ2-5, with 7 bases fitting TRBD2. CDR1 is PRHDT and CDR2 is FYEKMQ in the germline V gene (reference sequence). The CDR3 is 14 residues long. CDR3 region: CASSSILAKETQYF. The CDR3 DNA follows: TGTGCGAGCAGCTCAATACTAGCGAAAGAGACCCAGTACTTC.

The table lists this clonotype with many counts. The J gene is TRBJ2-6, the V gene TRBV7-9, with D possibly matching TRBD1 (5 bases). The V and J ends lost 2 bases and 4 bases respectively, with 9 bases between them. The germline V gene encodes CDR1 SEHNR and CDR2 FQNEAQ (reference sequence). This CDR3 comprises 15 residues. The CDR3 nucleotides are TGTGCCAGCAGCTTATCAGGGATCGGGGCCAACGTCCTGACTTTC. Translating gives CASSLSGIGANVLTF.

The CDR3 DNA reads TGTGCCAGCAGCTTGGAGTTAGCGGGGAACCAAGAGACCCAGTACTTC. Translating it yields CASSLELAGNQETQYF. The chain joins TRBV5-6 to TRBJ2-5; TRBD2 agrees at 8 bases. There are 16 residues in the CDR3. Trimming cost V 0 bases and J 0 bases; bases outside gene matches: 4. The germline V gene encodes CDR1 SGHDT and CDR2 YYEEEE.

This clonotype has ten or more counts. The rearrangement joins TRBV19 to TRBJ2-7; no clear D. The CDR3 runs 13 residues. The germline V and J ends were trimmed by 0 bases and 2 bases, with 5 bases remaining between them. CDR1 and CDR2 from the germline V gene are LNHDA and SQIVND (reference sequence). For the CDR3, the DNA is TGTGCCAGTAGTATAGACATCACCTACGAGCAGTACTTC. It is translated as CASSIDITYEQYF.

This clonotype was observed at least ten times. This chain links TRBV6-6 with TRBJ2-3; a weak D match, TRBD2 (7 bases). Trimming cost V 6 bases and J 1 base, with 14 bases left between them. The germline V gene encodes CDR1 MNHNY and CDR2 SVGAGI (reference sequence). The CDR3 sequence is 15 residues long. This CDR3 reads CASRNREGRTDTQYF. The CDR3 DNA is TGTGCCAGCAGGAACAGGGAGGGTCGCACAGATACGCAGTATTTT.

The sample holds a few counts of this clonotype. The chain uses TRBV7-2 and TRBJ2-5; D perhaps matches TRBD2 (6 bases). From germline, CDR1 is SGHTA and CDR2 FQGNSA. The ends were cut back, 1 base at V and 3 bases at J, with 12 bases in the middle. This CDR3 is 15 amino acids long. The CDR3: CASSLDNAGKETQYF. In DNA, the CDR3 is TGTGCCAGCAGCTTAGATAATGCGGGGAAAGAGACCCAGTACTTC.

This chain connects TRBV18 to TRBJ1-4; TRBD1 agrees at 8 bases. This CDR3 is built from 14 residues. The junction had 5 bases not matched to a gene; V was cut back by 3 bases and J by 8 bases. Germline CDR1 reads KGHSH; CDR2 reads LQKENI. CDR3 protein: CASSPRGHWEKLFF. Written as DNA, the CDR3 is TGTGCCAGCTCACCCAGGGGGCATTGGGAAAAACTGTTTTTT.

The sample holds many counts of this clonotype. The chain couples TRBV12-3 or TRBV12-4 to TRBJ1-2; 7 positions agree with TRBD1. Unmatched junction bases numbered 9, after V lost 2 bases and J lost 6 bases. The CDR3 loop spans 15 amino acids. The CDR3 DNA reads TGTGCCAGCAGTTTAAGTCGGGGACAGTCGAATGGCTACACCTTC. It is translated as CASSLSRGQSNGYTF.

The chain couples TRBV20-1 to TRBJ2-3; 14 nucleotides agree with TRBD2. V shed 6 bases, J shed 7 bases, and the junction held 15 bases outside the gene matches. The CDR3 covers 17 residues. Germline V gene sequence: CDR1 DFQATT, CDR2 SNEGSKA (reference sequence). This CDR3 is CSAWTSGGLHGQYTQYF. The CDR3 DNA reads TGCAGTGCCTGGACTAGCGGGGGGCTCCACGGACAATATACGCAGTATTTT.

The chain carries TRBV10-2 and TRBJ2-3; D is unclear. The CDR3 length is 11 residues. Trimming removed 2 bases at V and 5 bases at J, with 2 bases between. CDR1 and CDR2 (germline): WSHSY, SAAADI. The chain's CDR3 is CASSERDTQYF. The CDR3 DNA follows: TGCGCCAGCAGTGAGAGAGATACGCAGTATTTT.

This clonotype was seen a handful of times. The chain has TRBV20-1 and TRBJ1-1, with 8 bases aligning to TRBD1. Trimming at V came to 6 bases and at J to 6 bases, leaving 3 bases not matched to a gene. Germline V gene data show CDR1 as DFQATT and CDR2 as SNEGSKA (reference sequence). The CDR3 is 11 amino acids. The CDR3 DNA reads as TGCAGTGCCCAGGGGGCCCCTGAAGCTTTCTTT. This codes for CSAQGAPEAFF.

The CDR3 DNA follows: TGTGCCAGCAGGCTCATGGGGCCCCAGCATTTT. Translation: CASRLMGPQHF. The chain is built from TRBV12-3 or TRBV12-4 and TRBJ1-5; D uncertain. The CDR3 consists of 11 residues. Trimming took 6 bases from V and 9 from J, leaving 9 bases between them.

This clonotype came up many times. The chain's CDR3 is CASSFSPGIAYEQYF. DNA for the CDR3: TGTGCCAGCAGCTTCTCCCCAGGGATCGCCTACGAGCAGTACTTC. The V and J genes are TRBV7-2 and TRBJ2-7; weak D call: TRBD1 (5 bases). The CDR3 is 15 amino acids. Per the germline V gene, CDR1 is SGHTA and CDR2 is FQGNSA. V dropped 3 bases and J dropped 2 bases, with 14 bases sitting between them.

This clonotype appeared many times. The chain couples TRBV4-3 to TRBJ2-3; 12 nucleotides agree with TRBD1. From germline, CDR1 is LGHNA and CDR2 YSLEER. Germline trimming cut 0 bases from V and 3 bases from J; bases unmatched to any gene: 13. This CDR3 is 20 amino acids long. The CDR3 loop reads CASSQDILFGTGGFTDTQYF. In nucleotides, the CDR3 is TGCGCCAGCAGCCAAGATATTTTATTTGGGACAGGGGGCTTTACAGATACGCAGTATTTT.

This clonotype occurred many times. The genes are TRBV27 and TRBJ1-1, with 7 bases lining up with TRBD1. The junction had 5 bases not matched to a gene; V was cut back by 2 bases and J by 5 bases. Germline CDR1 MNHEY, CDR2 SMNVEV (reference sequence). CDR3 length: 14 residues. The CDR3 coding sequence is TGTGCCAGCAGTTTAGACAGGGAGGGAACTGAAGCTTTCTTT. It codes for CASSLDREGTEAFF.